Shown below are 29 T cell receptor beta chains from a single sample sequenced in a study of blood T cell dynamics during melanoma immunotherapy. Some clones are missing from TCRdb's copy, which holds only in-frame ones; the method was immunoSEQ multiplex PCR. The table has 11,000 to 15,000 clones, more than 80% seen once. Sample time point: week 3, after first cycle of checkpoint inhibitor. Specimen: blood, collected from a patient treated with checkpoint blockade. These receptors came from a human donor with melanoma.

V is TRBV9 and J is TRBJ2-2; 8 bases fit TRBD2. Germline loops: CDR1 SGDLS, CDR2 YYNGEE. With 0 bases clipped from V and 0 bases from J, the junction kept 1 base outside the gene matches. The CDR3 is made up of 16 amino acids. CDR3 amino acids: CASSVGLATNTGELFF. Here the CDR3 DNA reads TGTGCCAGCAGCGTAGGACTAGCGACGAACACCGGGGAGCTGTTTTTT.

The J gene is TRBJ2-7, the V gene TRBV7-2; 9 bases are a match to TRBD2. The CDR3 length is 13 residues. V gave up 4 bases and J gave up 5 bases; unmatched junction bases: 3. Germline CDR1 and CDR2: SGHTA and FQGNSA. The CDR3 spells CASSWIAGDEQYF. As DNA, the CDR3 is TGTGCCAGCAGCTGGATAGCGGGAGACGAGCAGTACTTC.

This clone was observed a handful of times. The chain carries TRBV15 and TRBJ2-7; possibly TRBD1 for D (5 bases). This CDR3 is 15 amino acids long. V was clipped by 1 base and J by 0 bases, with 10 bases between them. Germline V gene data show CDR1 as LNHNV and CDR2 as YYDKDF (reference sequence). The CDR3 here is CATSRGRTISYEQYF. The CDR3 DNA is TGTGCCACCAGCAGAGGACGGACAATCTCCTACGAGCAGTACTTC.

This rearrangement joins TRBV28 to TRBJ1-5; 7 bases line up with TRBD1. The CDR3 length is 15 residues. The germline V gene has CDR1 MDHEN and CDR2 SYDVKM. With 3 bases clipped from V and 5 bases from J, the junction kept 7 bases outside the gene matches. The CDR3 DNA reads TGTGCCAGCAGTTTGCCCAACAGGGGAGATCAGCCCCAGCATTTT. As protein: CASSLPNRGDQPQHF. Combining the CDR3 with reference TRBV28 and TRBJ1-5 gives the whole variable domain DVKVTQSSRYLVKRTGEKVFLECVQDMDHENMFWYRQDPGLGLRLIYFSYDVKMKEKGDIPEGYSVSREKKERFSLILESASTNQTSMYLCASSLPNRGDQPQHFGDGTRLSIL.

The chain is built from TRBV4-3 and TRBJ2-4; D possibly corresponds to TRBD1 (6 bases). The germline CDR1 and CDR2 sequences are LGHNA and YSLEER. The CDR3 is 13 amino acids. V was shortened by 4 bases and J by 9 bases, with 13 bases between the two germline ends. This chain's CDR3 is CASSRESGAIQYF. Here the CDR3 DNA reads TGCGCCAGCAGCCGAGAATCAGGGGCCATTCAGTACTTC.

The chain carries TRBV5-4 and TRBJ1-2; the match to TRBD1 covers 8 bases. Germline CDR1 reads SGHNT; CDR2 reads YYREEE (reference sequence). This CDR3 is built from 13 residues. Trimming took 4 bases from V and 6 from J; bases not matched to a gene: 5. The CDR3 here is CASSDRGGNGYTF. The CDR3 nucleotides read TGTGCCAGCAGCGACAGGGGCGGGAATGGCTACACCTTC.

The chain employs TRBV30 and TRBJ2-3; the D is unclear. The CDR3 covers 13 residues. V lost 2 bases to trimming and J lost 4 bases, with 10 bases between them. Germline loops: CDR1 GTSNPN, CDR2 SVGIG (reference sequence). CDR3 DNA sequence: TGTGCCTGGAGTATCCGTGCGGCAGATACGCAGTATTTT. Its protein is CAWSIRAADTQYF. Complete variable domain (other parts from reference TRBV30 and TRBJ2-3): SQTIHQWPATLVQPVGSPLSLECTVEGTSNPNLYWYRQAAGRGLQLLFYSVGIGQISSEVPQNLSASRPQDRQFILSSKKLLLSDSGFYLCAWSIRAADTQYFGPGTRLTVL.

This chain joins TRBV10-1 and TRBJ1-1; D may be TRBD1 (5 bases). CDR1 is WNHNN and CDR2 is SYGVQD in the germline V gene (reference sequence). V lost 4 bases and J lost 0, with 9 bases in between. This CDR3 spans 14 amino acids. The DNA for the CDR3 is TGCGCCAGCAGTGGAGAACAGGTGAACACTGAAGCTTTCTTT. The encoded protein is CASSGEQVNTEAFF.

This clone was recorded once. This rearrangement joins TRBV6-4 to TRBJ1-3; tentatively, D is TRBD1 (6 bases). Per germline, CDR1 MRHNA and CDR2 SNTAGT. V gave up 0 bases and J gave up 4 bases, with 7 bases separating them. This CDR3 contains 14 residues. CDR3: CASSDSTGGNTIYF. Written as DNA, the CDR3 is TGTGCCAGCAGTGACTCGACAGGCGGAAACACCATATATTTT.

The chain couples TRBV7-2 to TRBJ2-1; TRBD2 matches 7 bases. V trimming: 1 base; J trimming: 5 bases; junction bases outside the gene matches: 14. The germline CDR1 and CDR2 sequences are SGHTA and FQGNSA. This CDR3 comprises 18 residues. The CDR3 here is CASSLVGRPAGRNNEQFF. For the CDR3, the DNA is TGTGCCAGCAGCTTAGTTGGACGGCCAGCGGGAAGGAACAATGAGCAGTTCTTC. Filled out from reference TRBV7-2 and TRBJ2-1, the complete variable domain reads GAGVSQSPSNKVTEKGKDVELRCDPISGHTALYWYRQSLGQGLEFLIYFQGNSAPDKSGLPSDRFSAERTGGSVSTLTIQRTQQEDSAVYLCASSLVGRPAGRNNEQFFGPGTRLTVL.

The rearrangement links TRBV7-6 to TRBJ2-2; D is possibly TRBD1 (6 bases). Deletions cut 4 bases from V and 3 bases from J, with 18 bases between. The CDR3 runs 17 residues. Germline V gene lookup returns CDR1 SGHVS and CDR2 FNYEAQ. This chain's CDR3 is CASSSPGAGDDTGELFF. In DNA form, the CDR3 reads TGTGCCAGCAGCTCCCCCGGGGCAGGGGATGACACCGGGGAGCTGTTTTTT.

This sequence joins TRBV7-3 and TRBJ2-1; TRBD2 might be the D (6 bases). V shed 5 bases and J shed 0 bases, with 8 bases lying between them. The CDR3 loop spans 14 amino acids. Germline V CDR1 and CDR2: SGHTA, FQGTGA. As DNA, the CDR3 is TGTGCCAGCAGCCGGGACTCCTCCTACAATGAGCAGTTCTTC. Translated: CASSRDSSYNEQFF.

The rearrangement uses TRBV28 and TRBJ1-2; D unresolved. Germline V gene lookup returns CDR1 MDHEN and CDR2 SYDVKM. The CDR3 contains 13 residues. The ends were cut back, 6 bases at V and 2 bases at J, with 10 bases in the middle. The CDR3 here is CASRETTNYGYTF. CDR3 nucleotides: TGTGCCAGCAGAGAAACGACAAACTATGGCTACACCTTC.

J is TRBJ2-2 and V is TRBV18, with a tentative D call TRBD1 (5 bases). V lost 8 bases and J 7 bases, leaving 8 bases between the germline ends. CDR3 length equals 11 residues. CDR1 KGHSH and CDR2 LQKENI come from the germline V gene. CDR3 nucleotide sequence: TGTGCCAGCCAGGGCGTCGGGGAGCTGTTTTTT. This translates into CASQGVGELFF. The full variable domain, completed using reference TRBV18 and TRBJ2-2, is NAGVMQNPRHLVRRRGQEARLRCSPMKGHSHVYWYRQLPEEGLKFMVYLQKENIIDESGMPKERFSAEFPKEGPSILRIQQVVRGDSAAYFCASQGVGELFFGEGSRLTVL.

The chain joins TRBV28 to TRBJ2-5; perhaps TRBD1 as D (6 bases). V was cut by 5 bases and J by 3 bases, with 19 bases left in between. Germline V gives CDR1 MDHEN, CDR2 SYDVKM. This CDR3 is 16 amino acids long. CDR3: CASSPSGQAWEETQYF. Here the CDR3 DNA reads TGTGCCAGCAGTCCCTCGGGACAAGCCTGGGAAGAGACCCAGTACTTC.

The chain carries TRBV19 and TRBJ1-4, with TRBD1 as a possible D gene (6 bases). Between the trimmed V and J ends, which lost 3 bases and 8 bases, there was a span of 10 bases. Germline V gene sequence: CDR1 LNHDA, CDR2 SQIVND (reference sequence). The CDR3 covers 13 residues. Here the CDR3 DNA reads TGTGCCAGTAGTATTGGGGGGGCCGAAAAACTGTTTTTT. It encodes CASSIGGAEKLFF. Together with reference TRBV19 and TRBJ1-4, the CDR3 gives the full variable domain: DGGITQSPKYLFRKEGQNVTLSCEQNLNHDAMYWYRQDPGQGLRLIYYSQIVNDFQKGDIAEGYSVSREKKESFPLTVTSAQKNPTAFYLCASSIGGAEKLFFGSGTQLSVL.

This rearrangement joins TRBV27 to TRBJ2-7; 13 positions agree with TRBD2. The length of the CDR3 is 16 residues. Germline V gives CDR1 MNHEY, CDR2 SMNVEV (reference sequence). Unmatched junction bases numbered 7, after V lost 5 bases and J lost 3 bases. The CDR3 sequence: CASSTSGRVFSYEQYF. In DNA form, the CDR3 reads TGTGCCAGCAGTACTAGCGGGAGGGTATTTAGCTACGAGCAGTACTTC.

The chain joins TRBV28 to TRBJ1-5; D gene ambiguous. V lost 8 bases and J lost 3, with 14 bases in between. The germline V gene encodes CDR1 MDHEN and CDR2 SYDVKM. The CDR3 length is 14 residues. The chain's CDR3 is CASSSGGPNQPQHF. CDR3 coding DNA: TGTGCCAGCTCCTCCGGCGGGCCCAATCAGCCCCAGCATTTT.

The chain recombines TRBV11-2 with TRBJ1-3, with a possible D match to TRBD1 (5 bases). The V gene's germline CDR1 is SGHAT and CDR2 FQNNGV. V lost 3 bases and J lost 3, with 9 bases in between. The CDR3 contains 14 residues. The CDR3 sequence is CASSFGTYGNTIYF. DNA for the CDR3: TGTGCCAGCAGCTTCGGGACGTATGGAAACACCATATATTTT.

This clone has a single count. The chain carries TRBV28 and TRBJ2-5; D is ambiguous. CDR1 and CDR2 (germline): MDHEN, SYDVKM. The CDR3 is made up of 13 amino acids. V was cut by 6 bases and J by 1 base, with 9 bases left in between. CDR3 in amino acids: CASRHSSQETQYF. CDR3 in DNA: TGTGCCAGCAGGCACAGCTCCCAAGAGACCCAGTACTTC.

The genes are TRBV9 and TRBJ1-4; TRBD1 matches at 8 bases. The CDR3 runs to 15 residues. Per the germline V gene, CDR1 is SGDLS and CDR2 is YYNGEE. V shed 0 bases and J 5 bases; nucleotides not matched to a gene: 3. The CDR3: CASSVAGGGNEKLFF. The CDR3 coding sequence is TGTGCCAGCAGCGTAGCAGGGGGCGGGAATGAAAAACTGTTTTTT.

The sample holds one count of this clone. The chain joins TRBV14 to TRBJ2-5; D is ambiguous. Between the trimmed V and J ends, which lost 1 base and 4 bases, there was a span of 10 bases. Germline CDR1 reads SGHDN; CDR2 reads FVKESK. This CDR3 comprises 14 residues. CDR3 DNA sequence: TGTGCCAGCAGCCAAGGGCCCTTAGGAGAGACCCAGTACTTC. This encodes CASSQGPLGETQYF. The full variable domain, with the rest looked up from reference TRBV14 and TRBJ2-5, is EAGVTQFPSHSVIEKGQTVTLRCDPISGHDNLYWYRRVMGKEIKFLLHFVKESKQDESGMPNNRFLAERTGGTYSTLKVQPAELEDSGVYFCASSQGPLGETQYFGPGTRLLVL.

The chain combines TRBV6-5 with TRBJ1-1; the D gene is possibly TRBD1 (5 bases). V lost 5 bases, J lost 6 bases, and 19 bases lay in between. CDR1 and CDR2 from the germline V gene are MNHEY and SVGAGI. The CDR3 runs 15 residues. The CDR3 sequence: CASSPKKSGLAEAFF. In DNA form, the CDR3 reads TGTGCCAGCAGTCCAAAGAAATCAGGGTTGGCTGAAGCTTTCTTT.

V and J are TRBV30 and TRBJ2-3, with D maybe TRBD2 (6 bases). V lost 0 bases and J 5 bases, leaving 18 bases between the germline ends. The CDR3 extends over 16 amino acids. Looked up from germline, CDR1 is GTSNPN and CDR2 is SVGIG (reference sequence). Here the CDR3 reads CAWSVMAPGAGDTQYF. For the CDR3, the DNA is TGTGCCTGGAGTGTAATGGCGCCGGGAGCCGGAGATACGCAGTATTTT.

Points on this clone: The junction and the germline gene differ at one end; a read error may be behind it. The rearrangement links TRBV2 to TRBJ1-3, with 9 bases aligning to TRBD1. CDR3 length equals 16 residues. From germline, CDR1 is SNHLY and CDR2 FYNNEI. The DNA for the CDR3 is TGTGCCGGCAGTAACGGACAGGGGAGGTCTGGAAACACCATATACTTT. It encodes CAGSNGQGRSGNTIYF.

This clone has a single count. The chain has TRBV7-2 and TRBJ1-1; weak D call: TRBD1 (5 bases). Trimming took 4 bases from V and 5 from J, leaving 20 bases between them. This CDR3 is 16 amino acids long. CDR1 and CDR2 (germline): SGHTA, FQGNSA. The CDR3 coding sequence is TGTGCCAGCAGCTCGGGGATGGGGCAGGGAAGGACTGAAGCTTTCTTT. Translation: CASSSGMGQGRTEAFF.

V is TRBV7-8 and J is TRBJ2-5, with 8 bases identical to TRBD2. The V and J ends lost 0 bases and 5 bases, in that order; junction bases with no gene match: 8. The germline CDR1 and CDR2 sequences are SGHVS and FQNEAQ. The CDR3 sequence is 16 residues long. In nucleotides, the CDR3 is TGTGCCAGCAGCTTAGCCCCTTCGGGAGGGCCGGAGACCCAGTACTTC. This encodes CASSLAPSGGPETQYF.

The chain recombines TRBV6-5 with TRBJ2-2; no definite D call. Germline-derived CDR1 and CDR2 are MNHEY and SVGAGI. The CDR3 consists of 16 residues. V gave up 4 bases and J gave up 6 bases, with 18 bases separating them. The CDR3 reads CASSSQAAIFAGELFF. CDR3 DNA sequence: TGTGCCAGCAGTTCCCAGGCGGCAATCTTCGCCGGGGAGCTGTTTTTT.

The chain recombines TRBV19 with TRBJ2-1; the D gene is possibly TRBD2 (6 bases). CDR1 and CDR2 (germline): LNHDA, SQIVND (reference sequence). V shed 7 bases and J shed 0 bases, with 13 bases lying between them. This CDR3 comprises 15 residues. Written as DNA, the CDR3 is TGTGCCAGTACCCCATCGGGGGTCTCCTACAATGAGCAGTTCTTC. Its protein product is CASTPSGVSYNEQFF.